This entry lists 5 T cell receptor beta chains sequenced from one sample in a study of blood T cell repertoires in COVID-19. Clones were sequenced by immunoSEQ multiplex PCR, and TCRdb holds only the in-frame ones, with some missing. The profile covers about 230,000 clones, with 80% to 90% appearing a single time and roughly 3.3% taken by the ten largest. Sequenced sample: PBMCs or T cells enriched from blood (not recorded which). The receptors stem from a woman in her 50s in a cohort exposed to, infected with or recovered from COVID-19 (not recorded which).

This clone showed up just a few times. The chain joins TRBV5-1 to TRBJ2-7; TRBD2 matches 7 bases. Germline lookup yields CDR1 SGHRS and CDR2 YFSETQ. The trim removed 1 base at V and 5 bases at J, leaving 6 bases unmatched. The CDR3 length is 14 residues. The CDR3 DNA reads TGCGCCAGCAGCTTGCTGGCTAGCGGCCACGAGCAGTACTTC. Its translation: CASSLLASGHEQYF.

This clone appeared once. The chain uses TRBV5-4 and TRBJ2-6; TRBD1 might be the D (6 bases). V was pared by 0 bases and J by 2 bases, with 12 bases between. Per the germline V gene, CDR1 is SGHNT and CDR2 is YYREEE (reference sequence). The CDR3 runs 17 residues. Written as DNA, the CDR3 is TGTGCCAGCAGCTTGGGGGGGCGGGCACCTGGGGCCAACGTCCTGACTTTC. It translates to CASSLGGRAPGANVLTF.

This chain uses TRBV4-3 with TRBJ2-3; D may be TRBD2 (6 bases). Germline CDR1 is LGHNA and CDR2 is YSLEER. V was pared by 2 bases and J by 2 bases, with 14 bases between. The CDR3 length is 16 residues. CDR3 DNA sequence: TGCGCCAGCAGCCAATCAACGGGACTTCACACAGATACGCAGTATTTT. It translates to CASSQSTGLHTDTQYF.

The V and J genes are TRBV2 and TRBJ1-1; TRBD1 might be the D (5 bases). V was shortened by 5 bases and J by 4 bases, with 11 bases between the two germline ends. Germline CDR1 reads SNHLY; CDR2 reads FYNNEI. The CDR3 is 13 amino acids. CDR3 DNA: TGTGCCAGCAGTTACACAGGAACCACTGAAGCTTTCTTT. Residues: CASSYTGTTEAFF.

V and J are TRBV7-3 and TRBJ1-2; TRBD1 aligns across 7 bases. Germline V gene data show CDR1 as SGHTA and CDR2 as FQGTGA. Trimming cost V 5 bases and J 8 bases; bases outside gene matches: 8. The CDR3 is 13 residues long. The CDR3 loop is CASSKTGDGGYTF. CDR3 coding DNA: TGTGCCAGCAGCAAAACAGGGGATGGCGGCTACACCTTC. The entire variable domain, with the rest obtained from reference TRBV7-3 and TRBJ1-2, is as follows: GAGVSQTPSNKVTEKGKYVELRCDPISGHTALYWYRQSLGQGPEFLIYFQGTGAADDSGLPNDRFFAVRPEGSVSTLKIQRTERGDSAVYLCASSKTGDGGYTFGSGTRLTVV.